This T cell receptor (beta chain) was sequenced for a study of T-cell reconstitution after alpha-beta-depleted transplantation in children. During its preparation, the TCRbeta library received unique molecular identifiers. TCRdb analysed the PCR reads with MiXCR anew, one entry per CDR3 protein. This repertoire shows roughly 610,000 distinct CDR3 sequences, 10% found once; its top ten account for 4%. As for this clonotype: A clone one base away is much larger, so this may be a read error.

The sequences come from PBMCs from the stem cell graft donor, collected from the stem cell graft. The receptor was derived from a human donor who donated a stem cell graft to a child with acute myeloid leukemia.

The CDR3 protein is CASRVENTGELFF. The CDR3 nucleotides are TGTGCCAGCAGGGTGGAAAACACCGGGGAGCTGTTTTTT. J is TRBJ2-2 and V is TRBV12-3 or TRBV12-4; no definite D call. Trimming shortened V by 6 bases and J by 2 bases, and 7 bases separated the two germline ends. This CDR3 has 13 residues.